These 27 T cell receptor beta chains were all obtained from the same sample, sequenced in a study of blood T cells in healthy people across ages. Primers used in a second PCR of roughly 6 to 12 cycles were a sample-barcoded 5' primer and a J-beta primer mix. Using its own MiXCR run on the 5' RACE reads, TCRdb lists one record per CDR3 protein. The data show approximately 960,000 distinct CDR3 sequences, approximately 32% seen once. These records were also assigned to another study, of T cells of mothers and their children.

Sequencing was carried out using blood. These receptors all stem from a woman in her thirties or forties in good health.

The table lists this clonotype with a few counts. A single base separates this from a much larger clone, so it may be a read error. Here the CDR3 reads CASSWAGQLYNEQYF. The CDR3 bases are TGTGCCAGCAGTTGGGCGGGACAGCTATACAATGAGCAGTACTTC. The V and J genes are TRBV28 and TRBJ2-1, with D tentatively TRBD1 (7 bases). The closer fit of TRBJ2-7 to the DNA end suggests the J call may be wrong. Germline V lookup: CDR1 MDHEN, CDR2 SYDVKM. The CDR3 runs 15 residues.

This clonotype was detected only a few times. The chain combines TRBV20-1 with TRBJ2-2; 16 nucleotides line up with TRBD2. Germline V gene lookup returns CDR1 DFQATT and CDR2 SNEGSKA (reference sequence). CDR3 length: 18 amino acids. With V trimmed by 2 bases and J by 6 bases, 9 bases remained unmatched. CDR3 bases: TGCAGTGCTAGACCGGGACTAGCGGGGGGGCTCGACGCCGGGGAGCTGTTTTTT. It yields the protein CSARPGLAGGLDAGELFF.

A word on this clonotype: At one end, the junction sequence differs from germline, possibly due to a read error. The chain joins TRBV6-5 to TRBJ1-5; 7 nucleotides agree with TRBD1. Per germline, CDR1 MNHEY and CDR2 SVGAGI. This CDR3 contains 15 residues. In nucleotides, the CDR3 is TGTACCAGCAAAGACAGGGTCTTTAGCAATCAGCCCCAGCATTTT. It codes for CTSKDRVFSNQPQHF.

This clonotype was counted ten times or more. The chain joins TRBV6-5 to TRBJ1-2; D gene ambiguous. The CDR3 covers 13 residues. Germline V CDR1 and CDR2: MNHEY, SVGAGI. Trimming took off 4 bases at V and 8 bases at J, with 14 bases between the two ends. CDR3 sequence (DNA): TGTGCCAGCAGTTTCCGGGCACAAGGGGGCTACACCTTC. Amino acid sequence: CASSFRAQGGYTF.

CDR3 sequence reads: CASSPGSFF. The DNA of the CDR3 is TGTGCCAGCAGTCCCGGTTCTTTCTTT. This sequence joins TRBV28 and TRBJ1-1; D gene uncertain. Germline values: CDR1 MDHEN, CDR2 SYDVKM. The CDR3 contains 9 residues. V was trimmed by 5 bases and J by 12 bases, leaving 7 bases between them.

This clonotype was observed a handful of times. The J gene is TRBJ1-2, the V gene TRBV19, with TRBD1 matching 9 bases. Trimming removed 7 bases from V and 2 bases from J; junction bases left unmatched: 5. CDR3 length equals 14 residues. The V gene's germline CDR1 is LNHDA and CDR2 SQIVND (reference sequence). The CDR3, as DNA: TGTGCCAGTATCGGACAGGGGAAAAACTATGGCTACACCTTC. This translates into CASIGQGKNYGYTF. The full variable domain, completed using reference TRBV19 and TRBJ1-2, is DGGITQSPKYLFRKEGQNVTLSCEQNLNHDAMYWYRQDPGQGLRLIYYSQIVNDFQKGDIAEGYSVSREKKESFPLTVTSAQKNPTAFYLCASIGQGKNYGYTFGSGTRLTVV.

This clonotype came up a few times. This probably arose from a read error, given a far larger clone one base away. V gene TRBV11-2 combines with J gene TRBJ2-3; no clear D. This CDR3 is 13 amino acids long. Germline CDR1 is SGHAT and CDR2 is FQNNGV. The DNA of the CDR3 is TGTGCCAGCAGCTTAGGACGCACAGATATGCAGTATTTT. This gives the protein CASSLGRTDMQYF.

Notes on this clonotype: A read error is possible here, since a much larger clone lies one base away. The genes are TRBV2 and TRBJ2-5, with unresolved D. This CDR3 has 13 residues. CDR1 and CDR2 (germline): SNHLY, FYNNEI. The DNA for the CDR3 is TGTGCCAGCAAAGACACGTACCAAGAGACCCTGTACTTC. It yields the protein CASKDTYQETLYF. Full variable domain (outside the CDR3, taken from reference TRBV2 and TRBJ2-5): EPEVTQTPSHQVTQMGQEVILRCVPISNHLYFYWYRQILGQKVEFLVSFYNNEISEKSEIFDDQFSVERPDGSNFTLKIRSTKLEDSAMYFCASKDTYQETLYFGPGTRLLVL.

The DNA of the CDR3 is TGTGCCAGCACTCCTTTACAGGGAAGGGCAGCTGGGGCCAACGTCCTGACTTTC. Protein sequence: CASTPLQGRAAGANVLTF. J is TRBJ2-6 and V is TRBV6-6, with D possibly matching TRBD1 (6 bases). CDR3 size: 18 residues. CDR1 and CDR2 (germline): MNHNY, SVGAGI (reference sequence). Trimming removed 7 bases from V and 2 bases from J, with 21 bases in between.

At least ten counts were recorded for this clonotype. This rearrangement joins TRBV7-9 to TRBJ2-5; 8 positions agree with TRBD1. Germline V gives CDR1 SEHNR, CDR2 FQNEAQ (reference sequence). The CDR3 contains 15 residues. The trim removed 0 bases at V and 4 bases at J, leaving 4 bases unmatched. DNA of the CDR3: TGTGCCAGCAGCTTAGCAACAGGGGGAGGAGAGACCCAGTACTTC. The encoded protein is CASSLATGGGETQYF.

This clonotype was seen only a few times. The chain recombines TRBV9 with TRBJ1-6; D not resolved. Trimming took 4 bases from V and 5 from J, leaving 10 bases between them. CDR3 length: 14 amino acids. CDR1 SGDLS and CDR2 YYNGEE come from the germline V gene. In DNA, the CDR3 is TGTGCCAGCAGCAACGACCCGAATAATTCACCCCTCCACTTT. This gives the protein CASSNDPNNSPLHF.

This clonotype was counted ten times or more. A much larger clone sits a single nucleotide away, making a read error possible. This sequence joins TRBV7-2 and TRBJ2-1, with a weak D call TRBD2 (6 bases). The closer fit of TRBJ2-7 to the DNA end suggests the J call may be wrong. The CDR3 sequence is 15 residues long. Germline loops: CDR1 SGHTA, CDR2 FQGNSA. CDR3 loop: CASSSGGTLYNEQYF. CDR3 DNA sequence: TGTGCCAGCAGCTCCGGGGGTACTCTCTACAATGAGCAGTACTTC.

The chain uses TRBV20-1 and TRBJ2-5, with D perhaps being TRBD1 or TRBD2 (6 bases each). The J call may be mistaken, given a closer DNA end match to TRBJ2-1. The CDR3 is made up of 14 amino acids. CDR1 and CDR2 from the germline V gene are DFQATT and SNEGSKA (reference sequence). CDR3 in amino acids: CSATGALSKETQFF. The CDR3 coding sequence is TGCAGTGCCACGGGGGCGCTCTCCAAAGAGACCCAGTTCTTC.

Note on this clonotype: Just one base apart from a much larger clone, this may be a read error. In DNA form, the CDR3 reads TGTGCCACCAGCGGGTCTGGTACTATGATTGGCTACAATGAGCAGTACTTC. Amino acid sequence: CATSGSGTMIGYNEQYF. This chain connects TRBV15 to TRBJ2-1; D is undetermined. The closer fit of TRBJ2-7 to the DNA end suggests the J call may be wrong. This CDR3 comprises 17 residues. Germline V lookup: CDR1 LNHNV, CDR2 YYDKDF (reference sequence).

The table lists this clonotype with many counts. The chain couples TRBV7-2 to TRBJ2-4; 9 nucleotides match TRBD1. CDR1 and CDR2 from the germline V gene are SGHTA and FQGNSA. The CDR3 totals 17 residues. The J segment lost 10 bases and the V segment lost 0 bases, leaving 13 bases of the junction unmatched. The CDR3 DNA follows: TGTGCCAGCAGCTTAGCTCGGCGACAGGGGGAGGGGTGGATTCAGTACTTC. Amino acid sequence: CASSLARRQGEGWIQYF.

The CDR3 coding sequence is TGTGCCAGCAAACCCACAGTATCTAACTATGGCTACACCTTC. Residues: CASKPTVSNYGYTF. V is TRBV2 and J is TRBJ1-2; D is ambiguous. Trimming pared 7 bases from V and 0 bases from J, leaving 12 bases between. The CDR3 totals 14 residues. Germline CDR1 reads SNHLY; CDR2 reads FYNNEI. Complete variable domain (other parts from reference TRBV2 and TRBJ1-2): EPEVTQTPSHQVTQMGQEVILRCVPISNHLYFYWYRQILGQKVEFLVSFYNNEISEKSEIFDDQFSVERPDGSNFTLKIRSTKLEDSAMYFCASKPTVSNYGYTFGSGTRLTVV.

This clonotype was seen ten or more times. The CDR3 loop reads CASSLELAGGPTYEQYF. DNA of the CDR3: TGCGCCAGCAGCTTGGAACTAGCGGGGGGGCCCACCTACGAGCAGTACTTC. The J gene is TRBJ2-7, the V gene TRBV5-1; 13 nucleotides line up with TRBD2. The V segment lost 0 bases and the J segment 2 bases; nucleotides outside the gene matches: 5. This CDR3 is 17 amino acids long. CDR1 and CDR2 from the germline V gene are SGHRS and YFSETQ.

This clonotype showed up just a few times. The rearrangement uses TRBV5-1 and TRBJ2-3, with a possible D match to TRBD2 (6 bases). Trimming took 0 bases from V and 2 from J, leaving 13 bases between them. Germline loops: CDR1 SGHRS, CDR2 YFSETQ. The CDR3 is 16 amino acids. CDR3 loop: CASSLERARNTDTQYF. CDR3 in DNA: TGCGCCAGCAGCTTGGAGCGGGCCCGGAACACAGATACGCAGTATTTT.

V usage is TRBV7-9 and J usage is TRBJ1-2; maybe TRBD1 (5 bases). V shed 1 base and J shed 4 bases, with 10 bases lying between them. CDR1 and CDR2 from the germline V gene are SEHNR and FQNEAQ (reference sequence). CDR3 size: 14 residues. CDR3 amino acids: CASSLVGVGYGYTF. Written as DNA, the CDR3 is TGTGCCAGCAGCTTAGTAGGGGTAGGCTATGGCTACACCTTC.

Only a few counts were recorded for this clonotype. The rearrangement uses TRBV29-1 and TRBJ2-5; the D is unclear. With 6 bases removed from V and 4 bases from J, the gap between germline ends came to 0 bases. Germline V gene lookup returns CDR1 SQVTM and CDR2 ANQGSEA. This CDR3 spans 8 amino acids. CDR3: CSVETQYF. The CDR3 DNA is TGCAGCGTAGAGACCCAGTACTTC.

About this clonotype: An end of the junction differs from the germline gene, which may be a read error. The rearrangement uses TRBV12-3 or TRBV12-4 and TRBJ2-7; weak D call: TRBD2 (5 bases). This CDR3 contains 14 residues. The CDR3 is CASRTGLRSYEEYF. CDR3 bases: TGTGCCAGCAGAACCGGACTGAGGTCCTACGAGGAGTACTTC.

The chain combines TRBV11-2 with TRBJ2-3; D remains ambiguous. CDR3 length equals 17 residues. Germline loops: CDR1 SGHAT, CDR2 FQNNGV. Trimming removed 5 bases from V and 0 bases from J, with 18 bases in between. The CDR3 DNA reads as TGTGCCAGCAGCCCCGGGCTACCAATATATAGCACAGATACGCAGTATTTT. It translates to CASSPGLPIYSTDTQYF.

In nucleotides, the CDR3 is TGTGCCAGCAGTTTGTTAGAGGGGTCTCAGTACTTC. It yields the protein CASSLLEGSQYF. The rearrangement joins TRBV28 to TRBJ2-5; D may match TRBD1 or TRBD2 (5 bases each). The CDR3 is 12 residues long. The germline V and J ends were trimmed by 3 bases and 11 bases, with 13 bases remaining between them. CDR1 is MDHEN, CDR2 SYDVKM, per germline.

This clonotype was picked up many times. The chain links TRBV28 to TRBJ2-4, with D possibly TRBD2 on 5 matching bases. There are 14 residues in the CDR3. Germline-derived CDR1 and CDR2 are MDHEN and SYDVKM. The ends were cut back, 4 bases at V and 4 bases at J, with 11 bases in the middle. Here the CDR3 DNA reads TGTGCCAGCAGTTCCGGAGGCACTAAAAACATTCAGTACTTC. Encoded protein: CASSSGGTKNIQYF.

As concerns this clonotype: A clone one base away is much larger, so this may be a read error. For the CDR3, the DNA is TGTGCCAGCAGCCGGAACAGGGGTAGAGAGCAGTTCTTC. It translates to CASSRNRGREQFF. This rearrangement joins TRBV3-1 to TRBJ2-1; 7 nucleotides match TRBD1. The ends lost 4 bases at V and 10 bases at J; junction bases unmatched: 7. The length of the CDR3 is 13 residues. Germline V gives CDR1 LGHDT, CDR2 YNNKEL (reference sequence).

This clonotype was found many times. V is TRBV14 and J is TRBJ2-7, with TRBD2 matching 7 bases. This CDR3 contains 15 residues. The V and J ends lost 0 bases and 3 bases, in that order; junction bases with no gene match: 5. Germline CDR1 and CDR2: SGHDN and FVKESK. CDR3 loop: CASSQDSGRSYEQYF. Here the CDR3 DNA reads TGTGCCAGCAGCCAAGATAGCGGGCGAAGCTACGAGCAGTACTTC.

This clonotype has just one count. DNA of the CDR3: TGTGCCAGCAGCTTTGAGACAGGGAAAATGAACACTGAAGCTTTCTTT. This gives the protein CASSFETGKMNTEAFF. This chain joins TRBV7-2 and TRBJ1-1; 7 nucleotides match TRBD1. Germline CDR1 and CDR2: SGHTA and FQGNSA. The V and J ends lost 3 bases and 0 bases, in that order; junction bases with no gene match: 7. This CDR3 has 16 residues.